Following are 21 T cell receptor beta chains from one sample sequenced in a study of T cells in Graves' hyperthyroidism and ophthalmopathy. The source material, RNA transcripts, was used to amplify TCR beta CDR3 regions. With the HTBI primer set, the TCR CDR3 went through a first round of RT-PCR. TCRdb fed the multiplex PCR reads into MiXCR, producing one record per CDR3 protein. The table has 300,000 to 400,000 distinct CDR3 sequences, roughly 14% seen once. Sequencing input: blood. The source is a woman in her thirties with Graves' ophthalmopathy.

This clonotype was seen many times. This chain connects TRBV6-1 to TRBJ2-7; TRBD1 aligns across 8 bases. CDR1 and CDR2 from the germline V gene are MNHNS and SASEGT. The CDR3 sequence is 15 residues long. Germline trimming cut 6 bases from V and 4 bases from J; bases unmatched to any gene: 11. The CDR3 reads CASRGDRTGTYEQYF. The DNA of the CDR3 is TGTGCCAGCAGGGGGGACAGGACAGGGACTTACGAGCAGTACTTC.

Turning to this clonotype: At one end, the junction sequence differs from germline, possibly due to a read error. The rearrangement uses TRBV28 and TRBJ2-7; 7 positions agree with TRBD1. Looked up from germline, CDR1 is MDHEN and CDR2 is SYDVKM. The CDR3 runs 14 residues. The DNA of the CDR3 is TGTGCCAACAGTTTAGAACAGGGGACCCACGAGCAGTACTTC. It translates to CANSLEQGTHEQYF.

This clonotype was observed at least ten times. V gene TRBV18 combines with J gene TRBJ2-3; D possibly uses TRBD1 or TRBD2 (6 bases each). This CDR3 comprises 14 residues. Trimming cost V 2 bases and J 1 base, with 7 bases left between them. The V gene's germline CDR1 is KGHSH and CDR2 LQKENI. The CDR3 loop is CASSPRGGTDTQYF. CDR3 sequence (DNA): TGTGCCAGCTCACCAAGGGGGGGCACAGATACGCAGTATTTT.

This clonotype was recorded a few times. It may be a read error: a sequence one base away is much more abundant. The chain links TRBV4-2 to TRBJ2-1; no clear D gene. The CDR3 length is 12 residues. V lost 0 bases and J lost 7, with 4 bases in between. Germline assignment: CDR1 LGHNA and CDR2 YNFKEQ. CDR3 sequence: CASSQEGNEQFF. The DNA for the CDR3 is TGTGCCAGCAGCCAAGAGGGGAATGAGCAGTTCTTC.

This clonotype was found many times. CDR3 nucleotide sequence: TGTGCCAGCAGTGAAATAGGACAGGGTGATCAGCCCCAGCATTTT. Protein product: CASSEIGQGDQPQHF. The chain employs TRBV6-1 and TRBJ1-5, with 8 bases lining up with TRBD1. Germline-derived CDR1 and CDR2 are MNHNS and SASEGT. V was clipped by 2 bases and J by 5 bases; unmatched bases: 5. CDR3 size: 15 residues.

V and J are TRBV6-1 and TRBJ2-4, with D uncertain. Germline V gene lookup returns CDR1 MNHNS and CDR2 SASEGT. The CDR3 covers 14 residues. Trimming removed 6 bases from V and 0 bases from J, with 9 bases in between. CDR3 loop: CASRTIVAKNIQYF. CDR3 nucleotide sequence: TGTGCCAGCAGAACCATCGTAGCCAAAAACATTCAGTACTTC.

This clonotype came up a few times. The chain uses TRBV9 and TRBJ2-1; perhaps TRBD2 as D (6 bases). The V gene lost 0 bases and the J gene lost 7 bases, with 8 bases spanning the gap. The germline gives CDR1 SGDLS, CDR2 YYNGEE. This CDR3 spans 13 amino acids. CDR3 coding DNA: TGTGCCAGCAGCGTAGCTGCGGGGAATGAGCAGTTCTTC. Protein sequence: CASSVAAGNEQFF.

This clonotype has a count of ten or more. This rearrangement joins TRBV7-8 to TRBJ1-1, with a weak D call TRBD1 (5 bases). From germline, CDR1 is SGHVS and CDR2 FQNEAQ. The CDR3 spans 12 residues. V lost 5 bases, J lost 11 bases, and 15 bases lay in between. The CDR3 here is CASSPGQGGAFF. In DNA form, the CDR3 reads TGTGCCAGCAGCCCCGGACAAGGTGGTGCTTTCTTT.

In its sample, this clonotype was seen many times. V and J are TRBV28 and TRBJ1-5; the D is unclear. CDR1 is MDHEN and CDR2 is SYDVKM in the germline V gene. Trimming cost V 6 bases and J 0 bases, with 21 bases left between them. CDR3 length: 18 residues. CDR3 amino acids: CASSHGPSWGYSNQPQHF. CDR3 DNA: TGTGCCAGCAGCCACGGGCCGTCTTGGGGTTATAGCAATCAGCCCCAGCATTTT.

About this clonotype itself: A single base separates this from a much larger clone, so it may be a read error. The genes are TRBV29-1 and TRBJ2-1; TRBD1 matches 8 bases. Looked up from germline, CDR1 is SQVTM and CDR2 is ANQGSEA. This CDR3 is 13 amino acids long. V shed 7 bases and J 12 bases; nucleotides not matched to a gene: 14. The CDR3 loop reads CSAQGQGEDGQFF. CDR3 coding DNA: TGCAGCGCCCAAGGACAGGGAGAGGATGGGCAGTTCTTC.

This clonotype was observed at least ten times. CDR3 in amino acids: CAWSVVLQGAFF. In DNA form, the CDR3 reads TGTGCCTGGAGTGTAGTTCTACAAGGTGCTTTCTTT. The V gene is TRBV30, the J gene TRBJ1-1; D is unresolved. The length of the CDR3 is 12 residues. Germline V gene sequence: CDR1 GTSNPN, CDR2 SVGIG (reference sequence). V dropped 0 bases and J dropped 11 bases, with 13 bases sitting between them.

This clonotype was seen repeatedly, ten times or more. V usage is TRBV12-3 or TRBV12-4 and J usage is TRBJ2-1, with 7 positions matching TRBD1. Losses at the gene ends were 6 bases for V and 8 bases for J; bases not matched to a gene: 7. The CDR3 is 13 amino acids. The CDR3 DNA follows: TGTGCCAGCAGCCGCAGACAGGGCCATGAGCAGTTCTTC. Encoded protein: CASSRRQGHEQFF.

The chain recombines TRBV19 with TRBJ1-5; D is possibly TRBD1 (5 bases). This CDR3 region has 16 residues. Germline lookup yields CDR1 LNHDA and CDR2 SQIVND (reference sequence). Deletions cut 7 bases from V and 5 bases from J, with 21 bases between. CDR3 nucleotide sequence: TGTGCCAGTATGATCTCGCCAGGGCGCTATGATCAGCCCCAGCATTTT. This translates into CASMISPGRYDQPQHF.

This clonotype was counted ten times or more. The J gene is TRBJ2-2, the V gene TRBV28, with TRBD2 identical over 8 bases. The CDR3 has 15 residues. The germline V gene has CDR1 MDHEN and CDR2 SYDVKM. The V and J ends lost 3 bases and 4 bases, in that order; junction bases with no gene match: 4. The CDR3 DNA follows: TGTGCCAGCAGTTTCTTTAGCGGGGCCACCGGGGAGCTGTTTTTT. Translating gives CASSFFSGATGELFF.

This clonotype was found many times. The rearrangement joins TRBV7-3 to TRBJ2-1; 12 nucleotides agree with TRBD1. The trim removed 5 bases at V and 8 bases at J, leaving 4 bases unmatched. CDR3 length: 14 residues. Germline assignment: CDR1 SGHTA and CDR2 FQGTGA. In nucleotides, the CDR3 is TGTGCCAGCAGCACCGGGACAGGGGGCGATGAGCAGTTCTTC. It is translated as CASSTGTGGDEQFF.

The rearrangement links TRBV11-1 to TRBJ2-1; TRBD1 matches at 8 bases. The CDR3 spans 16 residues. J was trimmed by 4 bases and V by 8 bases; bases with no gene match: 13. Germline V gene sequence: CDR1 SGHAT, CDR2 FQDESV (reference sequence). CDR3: CASSPFTGGTYNEQFF. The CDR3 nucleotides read TGTGCCAGCTCACCATTTACAGGGGGGACTTACAATGAGCAGTTCTTC.

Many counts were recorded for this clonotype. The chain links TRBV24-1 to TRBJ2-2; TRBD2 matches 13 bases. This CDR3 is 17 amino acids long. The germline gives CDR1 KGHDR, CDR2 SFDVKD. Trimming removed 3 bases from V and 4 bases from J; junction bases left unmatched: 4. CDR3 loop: CATSDETSGGFTGELFF. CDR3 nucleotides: TGTGCCACCAGTGATGAGACTAGCGGGGGGTTCACCGGGGAGCTGTTTTTT.

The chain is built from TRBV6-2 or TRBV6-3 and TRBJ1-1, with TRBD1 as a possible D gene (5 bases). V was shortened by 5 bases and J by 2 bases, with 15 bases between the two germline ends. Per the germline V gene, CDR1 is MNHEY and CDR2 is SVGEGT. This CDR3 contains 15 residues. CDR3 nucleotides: TGTGCCAGCAGTCCCGACAGCCCAGCAAACACTGAAGCTTTCTTT. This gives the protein CASSPDSPANTEAFF.

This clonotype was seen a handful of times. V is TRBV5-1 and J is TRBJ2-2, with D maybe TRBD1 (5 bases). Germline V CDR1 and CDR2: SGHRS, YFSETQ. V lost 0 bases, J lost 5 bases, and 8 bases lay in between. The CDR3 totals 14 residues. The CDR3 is CASSLATGTGELFF. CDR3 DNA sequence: TGCGCCAGCAGCTTGGCCACAGGTACCGGGGAGCTGTTTTTT.

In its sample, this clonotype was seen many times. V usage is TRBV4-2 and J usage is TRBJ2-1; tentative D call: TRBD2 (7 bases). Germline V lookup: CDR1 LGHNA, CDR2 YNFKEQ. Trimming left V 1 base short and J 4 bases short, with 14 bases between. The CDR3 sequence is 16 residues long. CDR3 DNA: TGTGCCAGCAGCCAAGTTGGGGGGGCCCGATACAATGAGCAGTTCTTC. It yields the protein CASSQVGGARYNEQFF.

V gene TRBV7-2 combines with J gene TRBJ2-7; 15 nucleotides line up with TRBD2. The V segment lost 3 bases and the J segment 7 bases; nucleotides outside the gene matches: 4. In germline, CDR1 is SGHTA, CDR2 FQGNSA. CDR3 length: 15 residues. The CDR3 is CASSFTGTSGREQYF. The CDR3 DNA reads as TGTGCCAGCAGCTTCACCGGGACTAGCGGGAGGGAGCAGTACTTC. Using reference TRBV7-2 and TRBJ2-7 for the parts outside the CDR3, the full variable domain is GAGVSQSPSNKVTEKGKDVELRCDPISGHTALYWYRQSLGQGLEFLIYFQGNSAPDKSGLPSDRFSAERTGGSVSTLTIQRTQQEDSAVYLCASSFTGTSGREQYFGPGTRLTVT.